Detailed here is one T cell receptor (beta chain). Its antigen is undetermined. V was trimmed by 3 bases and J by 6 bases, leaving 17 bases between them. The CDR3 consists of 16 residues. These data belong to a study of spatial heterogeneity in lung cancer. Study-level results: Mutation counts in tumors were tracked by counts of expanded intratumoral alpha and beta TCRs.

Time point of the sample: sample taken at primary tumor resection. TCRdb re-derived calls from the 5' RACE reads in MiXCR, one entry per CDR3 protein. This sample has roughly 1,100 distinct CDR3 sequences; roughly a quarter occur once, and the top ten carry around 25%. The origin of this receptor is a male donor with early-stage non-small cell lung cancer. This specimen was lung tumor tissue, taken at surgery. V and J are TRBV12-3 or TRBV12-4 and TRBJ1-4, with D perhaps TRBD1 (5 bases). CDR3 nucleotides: TGTGCCAGCAGTTTCCGGGCTGGGGCCAGGGATGAAAAACTGTTTTTT. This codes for CASSFRAGARDEKLFF.